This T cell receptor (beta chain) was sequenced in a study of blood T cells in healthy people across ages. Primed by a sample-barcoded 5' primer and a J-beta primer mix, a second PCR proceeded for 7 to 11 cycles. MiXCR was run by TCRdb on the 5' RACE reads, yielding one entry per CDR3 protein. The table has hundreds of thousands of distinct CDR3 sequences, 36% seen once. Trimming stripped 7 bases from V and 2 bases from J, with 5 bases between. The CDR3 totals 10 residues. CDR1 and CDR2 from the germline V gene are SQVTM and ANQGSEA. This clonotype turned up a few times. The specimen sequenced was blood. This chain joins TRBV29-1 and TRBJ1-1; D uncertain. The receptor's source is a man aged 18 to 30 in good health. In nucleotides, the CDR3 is TGCAGCGGCGTAAACACTGAAGCTTTCTTT. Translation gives CSGVNTEAFF.